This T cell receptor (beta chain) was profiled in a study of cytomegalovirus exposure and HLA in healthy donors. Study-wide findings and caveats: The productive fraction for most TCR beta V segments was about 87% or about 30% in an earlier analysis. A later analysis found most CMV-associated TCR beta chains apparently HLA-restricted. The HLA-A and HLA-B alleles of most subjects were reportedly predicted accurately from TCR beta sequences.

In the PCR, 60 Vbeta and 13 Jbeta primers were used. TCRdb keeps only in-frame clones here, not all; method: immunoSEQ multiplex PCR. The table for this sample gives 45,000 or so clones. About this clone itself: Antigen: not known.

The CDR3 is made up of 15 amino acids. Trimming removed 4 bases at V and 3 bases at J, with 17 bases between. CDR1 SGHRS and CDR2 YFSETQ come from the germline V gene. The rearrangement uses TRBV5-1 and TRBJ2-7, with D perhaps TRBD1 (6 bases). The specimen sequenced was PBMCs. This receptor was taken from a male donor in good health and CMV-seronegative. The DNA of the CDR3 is TGCGCCAGCAGCCCCGACGGGCAGGGGAGCTACGAGCAGTACTTC. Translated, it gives CASSPDGQGSYEQYF.